The TCR beta chain described here comes from a study of radiation and T cells in renal cell carcinoma. Turning to the study itself: Nephrectomy followed 15 Gy stereotactic body radiation by 4 weeks.

Data came from immunoSEQ multiplex PCR; TCRdb stores just in-frame clones and leaves some out. In the table there are about 95,000 clones, 70% to 90% of which are singletons. This CDR3 is built from 15 residues. Germline V lookup: CDR1 MNHEY, CDR2 SVGAGI. The ends were cut back, 0 bases at V and 2 bases at J, with 8 bases in the middle. With respect to this clone: Its antigen is currently unknown.

Indicated time point: baseline pretreatment blood. Treatment denoted: 15 Gy SBRT to primary tumor, nephrectomy 4 weeks later. Clear cell pathology was present in this patient's renal cell carcinoma. Regarding the study as a whole: Top tumor clonotypes rose in blood 2 weeks post-radiation, then contracted. Without pretreatment biopsies, baseline tumor clonotype presence was undetermined.

V gene TRBV6-5 combines with J gene TRBJ1-5, with TRBD1 as a possible D gene (6 bases). This clonotype was sampled from a man between 45 and 60 years old with renal cell carcinoma. Sample: blood, taken from a patient whose treatment included radiotherapy and nephrectomy. DNA for the CDR3: TGTGCCAGCAGTTACTCGTCAGGGGGCAATCAGCCCCAGCATTTT. Protein: CASSYSSGGNQPQHF.